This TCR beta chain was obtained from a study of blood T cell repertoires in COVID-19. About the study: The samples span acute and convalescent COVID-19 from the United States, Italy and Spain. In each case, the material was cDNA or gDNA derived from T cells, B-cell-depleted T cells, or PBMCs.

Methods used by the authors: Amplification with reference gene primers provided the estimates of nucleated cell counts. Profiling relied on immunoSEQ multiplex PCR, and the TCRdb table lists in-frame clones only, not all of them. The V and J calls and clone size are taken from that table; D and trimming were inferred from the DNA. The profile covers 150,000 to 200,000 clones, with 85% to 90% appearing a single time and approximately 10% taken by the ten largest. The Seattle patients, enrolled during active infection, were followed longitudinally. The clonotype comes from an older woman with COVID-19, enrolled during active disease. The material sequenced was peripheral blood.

This CDR3 reads CASSKCNGRASYEQYF. CDR3 coding DNA: TGTGCCAGCAGCAAATGTAACGGGAGGGCGTCCTACGAGCAGTACTTC. V gene TRBV21-1 combines with J gene TRBJ2-7; the table gives TRBD2 as D, unverified against the DNA. TRBV21-1 is a recognized pseudogene. The CDR3 runs 16 residues.